This TCR beta chain is drawn from a study of shared clonotypes between healthy human individuals. Turning to the study itself: Donors, aged 18 to 49, were a couple of women and a few men.

CDR1 SGHRS and CDR2 YFSETQ come from the germline V gene. The V and J ends lost 4 bases and 5 bases respectively, with 6 bases between them. The CDR3 sequence is 11 residues long. This clone has just one count. The antigen is not known. This sample also contains other DNA sequences that code for the same CDR3. Whole-study findings and limits: Blood was the sole source, and tissue repertoires probably differ.

In the authors' workflow: Junction-only sequences without quality scores were provided by ImmunoSEQ, so filtering was different. Assay: immunoSEQ multiplex PCR; the TCRdb copy retains only in-frame clones and omits some. D and trimming come from the DNA, and the V and J calls and clone size come from that table. This table has under 1,100,000 clones, about 75% appearing once. The chain couples TRBV5-1 to TRBJ2-5, with D maybe TRBD2 (6 bases). Sequenced material: memory CD4+ T cells sorted from blood. Subset indicated: CD45RA-negative fraction. The TCR was taken from a man between 18 and 35 years old in good health. CDR3 sequence: CASSLAETQYF. CDR3 bases: TGCGCCAGCAGCCTAGCGGAGACCCAGTACTTC.